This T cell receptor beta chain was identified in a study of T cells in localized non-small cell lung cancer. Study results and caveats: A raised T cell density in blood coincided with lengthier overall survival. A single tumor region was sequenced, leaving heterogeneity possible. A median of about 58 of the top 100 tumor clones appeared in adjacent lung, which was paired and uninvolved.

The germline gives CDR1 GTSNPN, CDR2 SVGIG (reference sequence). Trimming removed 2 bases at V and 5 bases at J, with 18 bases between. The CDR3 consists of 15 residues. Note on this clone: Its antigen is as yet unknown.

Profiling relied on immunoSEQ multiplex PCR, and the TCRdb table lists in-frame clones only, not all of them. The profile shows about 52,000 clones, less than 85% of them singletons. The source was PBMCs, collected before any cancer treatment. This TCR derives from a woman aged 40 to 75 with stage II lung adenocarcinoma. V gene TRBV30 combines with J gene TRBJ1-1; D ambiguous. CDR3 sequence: CAWSRQVMVGTEAFF. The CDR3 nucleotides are TGTGCCTGGAGTCGGCAGGTGATGGTGGGGACTGAAGCTTTCTTT.